These 27 T cell receptor beta chains share one sample of origin, sequenced in a study of blood T cells in healthy people across ages. Primed by a sample-barcoded 5' primer and a J-beta primer mix, a second PCR proceeded for roughly 7 to 11 cycles. In TCRdb, the 5' RACE reads were re-called with MiXCR into one record per CDR3 protein. Altogether around 700,000 distinct CDR3 sequences are present, just under 25% being singletons, with the ten largest covering 8% to 10%. The data were also submitted as part of a second study, on T cells of mothers and their children.

The specimen was blood. These receptors were taken from a boy younger than 18 in good health.

This clonotype was counted at least ten times. The chain combines TRBV4-2 with TRBJ2-5; the D gene is possibly TRBD2 (6 bases). CDR1 and CDR2 (germline): LGHNA, YNFKEQ. The germline V and J ends were trimmed by 3 bases and 5 bases, with 13 bases remaining between them. The CDR3 is 14 amino acids. In DNA form, the CDR3 reads TGTGCCAGCAGCCAGGAGGGGCGGGTGGAGACCCAGTACTTC. Its translation: CASSQEGRVETQYF.

This clonotype has only a few counts. The chain links TRBV3-1 to TRBJ2-1; no clear D gene. Germline CDR1 LGHDT, CDR2 YNNKEL (reference sequence). Trimming cost V 3 bases and J 6 bases, with 9 bases left between them. The CDR3 has 13 amino acids. The CDR3 loop is CASSQPFSNEQFF. CDR3 DNA sequence: TGTGCCAGCAGCCAGCCCTTTTCCAATGAGCAGTTCTTC.

The gene calls are TRBV29-1 and TRBJ2-1; TRBD1 aligns across 8 bases. The end of the DNA fits TRBJ2-7 better, so the J call may be wrong. The CDR3 runs to 13 residues. Per the germline V gene, CDR1 is SQVTM and CDR2 is ANQGSEA. The CDR3 DNA is TGCAGCGCCTCACCCGGGACAGGCTACGAGCAGTACTTC. Encoded protein: CSASPGTGYEQYF.

This clonotype was observed many times. The rearrangement joins TRBV4-3 to TRBJ2-3, with D maybe TRBD1 (6 bases). CDR3 length: 17 amino acids. Trimming stripped 0 bases from V and 6 bases from J, with 19 bases between. Germline values: CDR1 LGHNA, CDR2 YSLEER. DNA for the CDR3: TGCGCCAGCAGCCAAGAGCCCAGGGGCGCCCCCAGGGATACGCAGTATTTT. It codes for CASSQEPRGAPRDTQYF.

This clonotype occurred a few times. V gene TRBV2 combines with J gene TRBJ2-5, with D possibly called TRBD1 or TRBD2 (5 bases each). The ends were cut back, 7 bases at V and 0 bases at J, with 9 bases in the middle. In germline, CDR1 is SNHLY, CDR2 FYNNEI. The CDR3 has 13 residues. The CDR3: CASTGTDQETQYF. The CDR3 nucleotides are TGTGCCAGCACCGGGACGGACCAAGAGACCCAGTACTTC.

This sequence joins TRBV5-1 and TRBJ2-1; D gene uncertain. V lost 2 bases and J 4 bases, leaving 10 bases between the germline ends. The CDR3 totals 14 residues. Germline lookup yields CDR1 SGHRS and CDR2 YFSETQ. CDR3 loop: CASSFGDIYNEQFF. CDR3 in DNA: TGCGCCAGCAGCTTTGGAGACATATACAATGAGCAGTTCTTC.

This clonotype was recorded many times. The chain is built from TRBV7-8 and TRBJ2-3; TRBD2 might be the D (6 bases). The CDR3 loop spans 15 amino acids. The V end was cut by 3 bases, the J end by 2 bases, with 12 bases between. Germline V gene lookup returns CDR1 SGHVS and CDR2 FQNEAQ. In DNA, the CDR3 is TGTGCCAGCAGCTTGTGGCTAGCGAACACAGATACGCAGTATTTT. It codes for CASSLWLANTDTQYF.

This clonotype occurred a few times. The rearrangement joins TRBV20-1 to TRBJ2-5; 7 nucleotides agree with TRBD1. The CDR3 covers 13 residues. Germline V gene lookup returns CDR1 DFQATT and CDR2 SNEGSKA (reference sequence). Germline trimming cut 4 bases from V and 0 bases from J; bases unmatched to any gene: 2. The DNA of the CDR3 is TGCAGTGCTACCGGGACAGACCAAGAGACCCAGTACTTC. It is translated as CSATGTDQETQYF.

The chain joins TRBV6-5 to TRBJ2-1; the D is unclear. The V end was cut by 3 bases, the J end by 3 bases, with 6 bases between. CDR1 is MNHEY and CDR2 is SVGAGI in the germline V gene. This CDR3 spans 13 amino acids. This chain's CDR3 is CASSYQVYNEQFF. Here the CDR3 DNA reads TGTGCCAGCAGTTATCAGGTCTACAATGAGCAGTTCTTC.

The genes are TRBV29-1 and TRBJ2-5; unclear D gene. This CDR3 has 12 residues. The germline V and J ends were trimmed by 2 bases and 5 bases, with 9 bases remaining between them. Per germline, CDR1 SQVTM and CDR2 ANQGSEA. The CDR3 DNA reads TGCAGCGTTGAACTTAGTGAGGAGACCCAGTACTTC. Amino acids: CSVELSEETQYF.

The V and J genes are TRBV20-1 and TRBJ1-2, with 12 bases matching TRBD1. Germline V gives CDR1 DFQATT, CDR2 SNEGSKA (reference sequence). V gave up 6 bases and J gave up 6 bases; unmatched junction bases: 8. This CDR3 spans 14 amino acids. The CDR3 DNA reads TGCAGTGCCAGGGGGACAGGGGGCTTCCATGGCTACACCTTC. It encodes CSARGTGGFHGYTF.

This chain links TRBV29-1 with TRBJ2-1; 12 bases fit TRBD1. The better agreement between TRBJ2-7 and the DNA end casts doubt on the J call. The CDR3 loop spans 15 amino acids. Germline values: CDR1 SQVTM, CDR2 ANQGSEA. In DNA form, the CDR3 reads TGCAGCGTTGCGGGACAGGGGGCGGCCCCCTACGAGCAGTACTTC. Amino acid sequence: CSVAGQGAAPYEQYF.

V usage is TRBV7-2 and J usage is TRBJ2-4; D is uncertain. Germline loops: CDR1 SGHTA, CDR2 FQGNSA. The V and J ends lost 1 base and 0 bases respectively, with 16 bases between them. The CDR3 runs to 18 residues. In nucleotides, the CDR3 is TGTGCCAGCAGCTTAGGGCCCCCTTGGGAATTAGCCAAAAACATTCAGTACTTC. Amino acids: CASSLGPPWELAKNIQYF.

This clonotype occurred a few times. V gene TRBV9 combines with J gene TRBJ2-7, with D unclear. TRBJ2-1 explains the end of the DNA better; the J call may be wrong. Per germline, CDR1 SGDLS and CDR2 YYNGEE. This CDR3 contains 14 residues. The CDR3 bases are TGTGCCAGCAGCTTATTAATCGCAACGAATGAGCAGTTCTTC. Amino acids: CASSLLIATNEQFF.

The chain recombines TRBV5-8 with TRBJ1-2, with D possibly TRBD1 on 5 matching bases. Trimming left V 5 bases short and J 4 bases short, with 18 bases between. The germline gives CDR1 SGHTS, CDR2 YDEGEE. The length of the CDR3 is 15 residues. The CDR3 loop is CASSSGRQRGYGYTF. CDR3 nucleotides: TGTGCCAGCAGTTCCGGTCGGCAAAGGGGCTATGGCTACACCTTC. The full variable domain, rest sourced from reference TRBV5-8 and TRBJ1-2, is EAGVTQSPTHLIKTRGQQATLRCSPISGHTSVYWYQQALGLGLQFLLWYDEGEERNRGNFPPRFSGRQFPNYSSELNVNALELEDSALYLCASSSGRQRGYGYTFGSGTRLTVV.

In this sample, this clonotype turned up a few times. CDR3 region: CASSLLAGARETQYF. The CDR3 DNA sequence: TGCGCCAGCAGCTTACTAGCGGGAGCCCGGGAGACCCAGTACTTC. V and J are TRBV5-1 and TRBJ2-5; 11 bases align to TRBD2. The germline gives CDR1 SGHRS, CDR2 YFSETQ. The V gene end was trimmed by 2 bases and the J gene end by 5 bases; junction bases not matched to a gene: 5. This CDR3 region has 15 residues.

This chain uses TRBV7-8 with TRBJ2-1, with 7 bases fitting TRBD2. The CDR3 runs to 16 residues. The trim removed 0 bases at V and 4 bases at J, leaving 6 bases unmatched. Germline values: CDR1 SGHVS, CDR2 FQNEAQ. The CDR3 nucleotides are TGTGCCAGCAGCTTAGCCTCTAGCGGAGGATACAATGAGCAGTTCTTC. Translation: CASSLASSGGYNEQFF.

This clonotype was observed a handful of times. The chain is built from TRBV11-3 and TRBJ2-2; 7 bases are shared with TRBD2. This CDR3 spans 15 amino acids. Germline CDR1 is SGHNT and CDR2 is YENEEA. Trimming cost V 5 bases and J 1 base; bases outside gene matches: 4. CDR3 protein: CASSPRGVNTGELFF. The DNA of the CDR3 is TGTGCCAGCAGCCCTCGGGGGGTGAACACCGGGGAGCTGTTTTTT. The full variable domain, in which reference TRBV11-3 and TRBJ2-2 provide the parts outside the CDR3, is EAGVVQSPRYKIIEKKQPVAFWCNPISGHNTLYWYLQNLGQGPELLIRYENEEAVDDSQLPKDRFSAERLKGVDSTLKIQPAELGDSAVYLCASSPRGVNTGELFFGEGSRLTVL.

This clonotype appeared a few times. This sequence joins TRBV11-2 and TRBJ2-3, with D tentatively TRBD1 (6 bases). Germline V gives CDR1 SGHAT, CDR2 FQNNGV. V lost 7 bases and J lost 5, with 13 bases in between. The CDR3 is 13 amino acids. CDR3 nucleotides: TGTGCCAGCAAGGGGACAAGGGGAGATACGCAGTATTTT. It specifies CASKGTRGDTQYF.

The chain has TRBV25-1 and TRBJ2-2; 11 bases map to TRBD2. The germline gives CDR1 MGHDK, CDR2 SYGVNS. The CDR3 sequence is 18 residues long. V was clipped by 3 bases and J by 3 bases; unmatched bases: 9. CDR3 loop: CASSDEALLAGDTGELFF. CDR3 DNA: TGTGCCAGCAGTGACGAAGCCCTACTAGCGGGGGACACCGGGGAGCTGTTTTTT. Looking up the rest from reference TRBV25-1 and TRBJ2-2 gives the full variable domain: EADIYQTPRYLVIGTGKKITLECSQTMGHDKMYWYQQDPGMELHLIHYSYGVNSTEKGDLSSESTVSRIRTEHFPLTLESARPSHTSQYLCASSDEALLAGDTGELFFGEGSRLTVL.

The rearrangement uses TRBV7-9 and TRBJ1-4; TRBD1 matches at 8 bases. Per the germline V gene, CDR1 is SEHNR and CDR2 is FQNEAQ (reference sequence). V was pared by 5 bases and J by 8 bases, with 7 bases of the junction left unmatched. The CDR3 runs 14 residues. The CDR3 nucleotides read TGTGCCAGCAGCCCCTGGGCAGGGGGCGAAAAACTGTTTTTT. This sequence encodes CASSPWAGGEKLFF.

This clonotype was detected only a few times. The rearrangement links TRBV24-1 to TRBJ2-7, with TRBD1 matching over 7 bases. This CDR3 comprises 14 residues. The ends lost 3 bases at V and 6 bases at J; junction bases unmatched: 7. The germline CDR1 and CDR2 sequences are KGHDR and SFDVKD. Here the CDR3 DNA reads TGTGCCACCAGTGATCCCCGACAGGGTACCGAGCAGTACTTC. Protein sequence: CATSDPRQGTEQYF.

The chain employs TRBV12-3 or TRBV12-4 and TRBJ1-2; a possible D gene is TRBD1 (6 bases). V was pared by 3 bases and J by 7 bases, with 12 bases between. This CDR3 spans 13 amino acids. CDR3 in amino acids: CASSLPGGGGYTF. In nucleotides, the CDR3 is TGTGCCAGCAGTTTGCCCGGGGGCGGTGGCTACACCTTC.

This clonotype has a handful of counts. This chain links TRBV6-2 or TRBV6-3 with TRBJ2-5, with 8 bases identical to TRBD2. The J call may be mistaken, given a closer DNA end match to TRBJ2-7. Germline V gene data show CDR1 as MNHEY and CDR2 as SVGEGT. There are 16 residues in the CDR3. CDR3 DNA sequence: TGTGCCAGCAGAAACGGTGGACTAGCCCACTCCTACGAGCAGTACTTC. It translates to CASRNGGLAHSYEQYF.

This chain joins TRBV29-1 and TRBJ2-2; no clear D. V lost 7 bases and J 3 bases, leaving 12 bases between the germline ends. Per the germline V gene, CDR1 is SQVTM and CDR2 is ANQGSEA. The length of the CDR3 is 13 residues. The CDR3 reads CSGLDGDTGELFF. In nucleotides, the CDR3 is TGCAGCGGACTGGACGGAGACACCGGGGAGCTGTTTTTT.

V and J are TRBV4-1 and TRBJ1-4, with 8 bases fitting TRBD1. This CDR3 is 14 amino acids long. The germline V gene has CDR1 MGHRA and CDR2 YSYEKL. Losses at the gene ends were 3 bases for V and 7 bases for J; bases not matched to a gene: 4. The CDR3 bases are TGCGCCAGCAGCCAGACAGGGGTGGGTGAAAAACTGTTTTTT. Its translation is CASSQTGVGEKLFF.

Comments on this clonotype: Possible read error: a much larger clone is one base away. The rearrangement uses TRBV6-5 and TRBJ1-3; D is unresolved. CDR3 length: 11 amino acids. The V and J ends lost 7 bases and 4 bases respectively, with 5 bases between them. CDR1 MNHEY and CDR2 SVGAGI come from the germline V gene. This CDR3 reads CASTQGNTIYF. Here the CDR3 DNA reads TGTGCCAGCACCCAAGGAAACACCATATATTTT.